This T cell receptor beta chain appears in the sequencing data of a study of T cells after yellow fever vaccination. Regarding the study as a whole: One caveat is that FACS-sorted repertoires could contain abundant clonotypes contaminating from the bulk population.

TCRdb recomputed calls from the 5' RACE reads with MiXCR, one row per CDR3 protein. Counted here are around 65,000 distinct CDR3 sequences, around 5% occurring once; the ten biggest clones make up under 2.5%. V shed 4 bases and J 4 bases; nucleotides not matched to a gene: 7. This CDR3 contains 15 residues. The germline gives CDR1 SGHRS, CDR2 YFSETQ. This clonotype was counted many times. Its target is not known. Here the sequenced sample was CD4+ T cells sorted from PBMCs, taken about 2 weeks after the first yellow fever vaccination. The V gene is TRBV5-1, the J gene TRBJ1-4; 7 bases fit TRBD1. This TCR was sampled from a man younger than 35 who received the YFV17D yellow fever vaccine. In DNA form, the CDR3 reads TGCGCCAGCAGCGCGATGGGACAGATTAATGAAAAACTGTTTTTT. This codes for CASSAMGQINEKLFF.